These 27 T cell receptor beta chains were sequenced from one sample in a study (dated by TCRdb to 2016 to 2017). The library relied on RT-PCR. The sequencer was an Illumina MiSeq. In TCRdb, the public reads were trimmed at Q25 with fastp and aligned with MiXCR, with productive beta chains retained. Each entry merges the rows of one CDR3 protein and shows their most common DNA and genes. The sample table contains 650,000 to 800,000 distinct CDR3 sequences; only one count was recorded for approximately 14% of them. Together, the top ten hold 3.6% of the sample. The sequenced sample was memory CD4+ T cells from blood. The source is a female donor in good health, serving as a healthy control.

The CDR3 sequence is CASSYQYEKLFF. CDR3 nucleotide sequence: TGTGCCAGCAGCTACCAGTATGAAAAACTGTTTTTT. The rearrangement joins TRBV7-2 to TRBJ1-4; no clear D gene. Germline V gives CDR1 SGHTA, CDR2 FQGNSA. Between the trimmed V and J ends, which lost 4 bases and 6 bases, there was a span of 6 bases. The CDR3 covers 12 residues. Using reference TRBV7-2 and TRBJ1-4 for the parts outside the CDR3, the full variable domain is GAGVSQSPSNKVTEKGKDVELRCDPISGHTALYWYRQSLGQGLEFLIYFQGNSAPDKSGLPSDRFSAERTGGSVSTLTIQRTQQEDSAVYLCASSYQYEKLFFGSGTQLSVL.

This clonotype came up a few times. The rearrangement links TRBV24-1 to TRBJ2-1; TRBD2 matches at 9 bases. The CDR3 loop spans 15 amino acids. CDR1 is KGHDR and CDR2 is SFDVKD in the germline V gene. The V segment lost 5 bases and the J segment 5 bases; nucleotides outside the gene matches: 6. CDR3 sequence reads: CATSVGGRENNEQFF. CDR3 DNA: TGTGCCACCAGTGTGGGCGGGAGGGAAAACAATGAGCAGTTCTTC.

This clonotype was recorded at least ten times. V is TRBV5-1 and J is TRBJ2-7; 9 bases are shared with TRBD1. The junction had 9 bases not matched to a gene; V was cut back by 5 bases and J by 0 bases. Germline-derived CDR1 and CDR2 are SGHRS and YFSETQ. The CDR3 length is 16 residues. In DNA, the CDR3 is TGCGCCAGCAGTGGGGGGACAGGGCACGACTCCTACGAGCAGTACTTC. The encoded protein is CASSGGTGHDSYEQYF.

This clonotype was observed a few times. The V call is TRBV12-3 or TRBV12-4, the J call TRBJ1-5, with D maybe TRBD1 (5 bases). V shed 6 bases and J shed 7 bases, with 16 bases lying between them. There are 14 residues in the CDR3. In DNA, the CDR3 is TGTGCCAGCAGCCCCCTTCCAGACAGCCAGCCCCAGCATTTT. It translates to CASSPLPDSQPQHF.

This clonotype has just a few counts. The chain is built from TRBV20-1 and TRBJ2-1; no firm D call. Per the germline V gene, CDR1 is DFQATT and CDR2 is SNEGSKA (reference sequence). V lost 5 bases and J 4 bases, leaving 9 bases between the germline ends. This CDR3 spans 12 amino acids. CDR3: CSALALYNEQFF. DNA for the CDR3: TGCAGTGCTTTGGCTCTTTACAATGAGCAGTTCTTC.

This clonotype was counted at least ten times. V is TRBV6-5 and J is TRBJ2-3, with D possibly TRBD2 on 6 matching bases. Germline V CDR1 and CDR2: MNHEY, SVGAGI. The CDR3 has 15 residues. V was shortened by 5 bases and J by 9 bases, with 21 bases between the two germline ends. The CDR3 reads CASSGPGLIAGTQYF. In DNA form, the CDR3 reads TGTGCCAGCAGTGGTCCGGGACTCATTGCCGGGACGCAGTATTTT.

J is TRBJ1-4 and V is TRBV7-9; 8 bases fit TRBD1. The V gene end was trimmed by 4 bases and the J gene end by 0 bases; junction bases not matched to a gene: 10. CDR3 length equals 18 residues. In germline, CDR1 is SEHNR, CDR2 FQNEAQ (reference sequence). The CDR3 loop reads CASSSPLGQAATNEKLFF. In DNA form, the CDR3 reads TGTGCCAGCAGCTCTCCCCTGGGACAGGCGGCAACTAATGAAAAACTGTTTTTT.

This clonotype was picked up many times. This chain links TRBV30 with TRBJ2-2; perhaps D is TRBD1 or TRBD2 (5 bases each). Germline CDR1 is GTSNPN and CDR2 is SVGIG (reference sequence). Trimming took 3 bases from V and 1 from J, leaving 15 bases between them. This CDR3 has 16 amino acids. DNA of the CDR3: TGTGCCTGGAGGGGACCCGGGACCCTGAACACCGGGGAGCTGTTTTTT. Residues: CAWRGPGTLNTGELFF.

The chain carries TRBV10-3 and TRBJ1-2, with TRBD1 matching over 7 bases. Looked up from germline, CDR1 is ENHRY and CDR2 is SYGVKD. With V trimmed by 4 bases and J by 6 bases, 11 bases remained unmatched. The CDR3 has 15 amino acids. The CDR3 DNA follows: TGTGCCATCAGTGCGCAACGGGGGACAGAAAATGGCTACACCTTC. It is translated as CAISAQRGTENGYTF.

At least ten counts were recorded for this clonotype. The chain recombines TRBV7-2 with TRBJ2-4, with D hard to call. The germline V and J ends were trimmed by 3 bases and 0 bases, with 6 bases remaining between them. Germline V gene data show CDR1 as SGHTA and CDR2 as FQGNSA. The CDR3 has 14 residues. CDR3 in DNA: TGTGCCAGCAGCTTCGACGCAGCCAAAAACATTCAGTACTTC. Protein product: CASSFDAAKNIQYF.

V is TRBV7-8 and J is TRBJ2-7; 8 bases are shared with TRBD2. The CDR3 covers 15 residues. Germline CDR1 reads SGHVS; CDR2 reads FQNEAQ. V trimming: 5 bases; J trimming: 3 bases; junction bases outside the gene matches: 9. The CDR3 DNA reads TGTGCCAGCAGCAGCGGGACTAGTAGAGGCTACGAGCAGTACTTC. Amino acids: CASSSGTSRGYEQYF.

This chain links TRBV4-1 with TRBJ2-7; D gene uncertain. This CDR3 is built from 15 residues. Germline CDR1 reads MGHRA; CDR2 reads YSYEKL. Trimming removed 4 bases at V and 0 bases at J, with 13 bases between. The CDR3 coding sequence is TGCGCCAGCAGCCCCCATGATACCAACTCCTACGAGCAGTACTTC. Amino acids: CASSPHDTNSYEQYF.

This clonotype was counted only a few times. The rearrangement uses TRBV20-1 and TRBJ1-1, with TRBD1 as a possible D gene (6 bases). V was trimmed by 5 bases and J by 0 bases, leaving 19 bases between them. The CDR3 runs to 16 residues. Germline CDR1 and CDR2: DFQATT and SNEGSKA (reference sequence). Here the CDR3 reads CSAGMGASHLNTEAFF. CDR3 in DNA: TGCAGTGCTGGAATGGGGGCCTCCCACCTGAACACTGAAGCTTTCTTT.

Only a few counts were recorded for this clonotype. The chain's CDR3 is CASIKAPGRDNEQFF. DNA of the CDR3: TGCGCCAGCATAAAGGCTCCGGGACGCGACAATGAGCAGTTCTTC. The gene calls are TRBV5-1 and TRBJ2-1, with D perhaps being TRBD1 or TRBD2 (5 bases each). In germline, CDR1 is SGHRS, CDR2 YFSETQ. There are 15 residues in the CDR3. V was trimmed by 6 bases and J by 5 bases, leaving 18 bases between them.

The table lists this clonotype with many counts. The genes are TRBV12-3 or TRBV12-4 and TRBJ2-1; possibly TRBD1 for D (6 bases). The CDR3 is 14 residues long. Trimming removed 7 bases from V and 2 bases from J, with 12 bases in between. This chain's CDR3 is CASISGTPYNEQFF. The DNA of the CDR3 is TGTGCCAGCATCTCGGGGACACCCTACAATGAGCAGTTCTTC.

This clonotype was seen a handful of times. This chain links TRBV9 with TRBJ1-5; perhaps TRBD1 as D (6 bases). The V gene's germline CDR1 is SGDLS and CDR2 YYNGEE. The V gene lost 0 bases and the J gene lost 7 bases, with 14 bases spanning the gap. The length of the CDR3 is 15 residues. The CDR3 reads CASSVGAGDGQPQHF. CDR3 nucleotides: TGTGCCAGCAGCGTAGGAGCAGGGGATGGCCAGCCCCAGCATTTT.

This clonotype was seen at least ten times. The chain carries TRBV5-1 and TRBJ2-7; tentative D call: TRBD1 (6 bases). Trimming cost V 4 bases and J 0 bases, with 11 bases left between them. CDR1 SGHRS and CDR2 YFSETQ come from the germline V gene. The CDR3 spans 14 residues. This CDR3 reads CASSNPDSSYEQYF. In nucleotides, the CDR3 is TGCGCCAGCAGCAATCCGGACAGCTCCTACGAGCAGTACTTC.

The chain uses TRBV6-5 and TRBJ1-1, with 7 bases lining up with TRBD1. Germline CDR1 MNHEY, CDR2 SVGAGI. V lost 5 bases and J lost 3; bases outside the gene matches: 6. The CDR3 extends over 14 amino acids. The chain's CDR3 is CASSDNQGDTEAFF. CDR3 in DNA: TGTGCCAGCAGTGACAATCAGGGGGACACTGAAGCTTTCTTT.

This clonotype has more than one count but fewer than ten. The chain uses TRBV28 and TRBJ1-2; D is uncertain. CDR3 length: 14 residues. CDR1 is MDHEN, CDR2 SYDVKM, per germline. Between the trimmed V and J ends, which lost 4 bases and 4 bases, there was a span of 13 bases. The CDR3 sequence is CASSSLLTSYGYTF. The CDR3 DNA sequence: TGTGCCAGCAGTTCCCTTTTGACCTCCTATGGCTACACCTTC.

This clonotype was picked up many times. The chain links TRBV24-1 to TRBJ2-1, with a tentative D call TRBD2 (5 bases). The germline CDR1 and CDR2 sequences are KGHDR and SFDVKD. V dropped 9 bases and J dropped 4 bases, with 12 bases sitting between them. This CDR3 comprises 13 residues. The CDR3 DNA follows: TGTGCCACCGGGTCCCCGGGGTACAATGAGCAGTTCTTC. Its protein product is CATGSPGYNEQFF.

The chain uses TRBV5-6 and TRBJ1-1; TRBD1 aligns across 11 bases. Germline V gives CDR1 SGHDT, CDR2 YYEEEE. V lost 4 bases, J lost 3 bases, and 14 bases stayed unmatched. The CDR3 totals 18 residues. CDR3 amino acids: CASSPRRGQGARDTEAFF. The DNA for the CDR3 is TGTGCCAGCAGCCCCCGTAGAGGACAGGGGGCTAGGGACACTGAAGCTTTCTTT.

This clonotype was seen more than once but under ten times. The V call is TRBV10-3, the J call TRBJ2-1, with TRBD1 matching over 9 bases. J gave up 3 bases and V 7 bases, and 7 bases lay outside the gene matches. Germline assignment: CDR1 ENHRY and CDR2 SYGVKD. This CDR3 comprises 15 residues. CDR3 nucleotide sequence: TGTGCCATCAACCAAGGGGGACAGGGCTACAATGAGCAGTTCTTC. Residues: CAINQGGQGYNEQFF.

This clonotype has at least ten counts. The chain combines TRBV6-2 or TRBV6-3 with TRBJ2-7; tentatively, D is TRBD1 (8 bases). The V end lost 5 bases, the J end lost 7 bases, and 15 bases lay between the germline ends. The CDR3 is 13 amino acids. CDR1 MNHEY and CDR2 SVGEGT come from the germline V gene. The CDR3 sequence: CASSAHRGGEQYF. In DNA form, the CDR3 reads TGTGCCAGCAGTGCGCACAGGGGGGGAGAGCAGTACTTC.

The genes are TRBV20-1 and TRBJ1-2; D perhaps matches TRBD1 (5 bases). Germline V lookup: CDR1 DFQATT, CDR2 SNEGSKA (reference sequence). The CDR3 totals 14 residues. Trimming removed 6 bases from V and 4 bases from J, with 18 bases in between. This CDR3 is CSAPPDWGAYGYTF. CDR3 nucleotides: TGCAGTGCACCTCCCGACTGGGGCGCCTATGGCTACACCTTC.

J is TRBJ2-1 and V is TRBV27; 11 positions agree with TRBD2. The germline CDR1 and CDR2 sequences are MNHEY and SMNVEV (reference sequence). V trimming: 5 bases; J trimming: 5 bases; junction bases outside the gene matches: 11. The CDR3 loop spans 17 amino acids. DNA of the CDR3: TGTGCCAGCAGTCCGTATAGCGGGAGGGGGGTCAACAATGAGCAGTTCTTC. Translation: CASSPYSGRGVNNEQFF.

The chain uses TRBV5-1 and TRBJ1-2; 7 bases fit TRBD1. The CDR3 is 15 residues long. Trimming cost V 0 bases and J 4 bases; bases outside gene matches: 6. Germline CDR1 SGHRS, CDR2 YFSETQ. The CDR3 sequence: CASSLGDSAAYGYTF. For the CDR3, the DNA is TGCGCCAGCAGCTTGGGGGACAGTGCTGCCTATGGCTACACCTTC.

The CDR3 reads CASSGDSLNGYTF. CDR3 bases: TGTGCCAGCAGTGGGGACAGCCTAAACGGCTACACCTTC. The chain is built from TRBV2 and TRBJ1-2; 7 positions agree with TRBD1. With 4 bases clipped from V and 8 bases from J, the junction kept 7 bases outside the gene matches. The CDR3 runs 13 residues. Germline V lookup: CDR1 SNHLY, CDR2 FYNNEI.